This T cell receptor (beta chain) was captured in a study of shared clonotypes between healthy human individuals (dated by TCRdb to about 2020). Background on the whole study: The cohort comprised a couple of women and a few men aged 18 to 49 years. To estimate repertoire size and how much clonotypes are shared between individuals, the study performed deep sequencing of blood TCR repertoires from a handful of healthy adults. Per donor, three plates each were used for CD4 naive and CD4 memory, two for CD8 naive, and one for CD8 memory. To increase sequencing depth and limit assay-specific biases, different laboratories used diverse techniques to prepare libraries and sequence TCR repertoires. Per donor, leukapheresis produced somewhere between about 0.9 and 9.5 billion PBMCs. Study-level results and caveats: Incomplete sequencing was indicated by rarefaction of sorted-subset datasets, despite the large sequencing depth. Compared with non-shared clonotypes, clonotypes shared by all four sorted-subset donors had higher generation probabilities. Larger estimated clonotype richness was generally found for naive subsets than for memory subsets. Pairwise subsampling led to the expectation that sequencing depth would affect the degree of clonotype sharing among donors. The genetic and exposure-history diversity represented was limited by the small number of donors. Sampling was restricted to blood, and TCR repertoires in tissues likely differ from the TCR repertoires found in blood. Across four donors, around 5% of naive CD4, 3% to 3.5% of naive CD8, 2% to 2.5% of memory CD4, and about 0.4% of memory CD8 clonotypes were shared.

For this clone: Its antigen has not been determined. No base quality values were provided; no much bigger clone lies one nucleotide off.

Using the deep immunoSEQ assay, TCR CDR3 regions were amplified from genomic DNA by multiplex PCR. For each cell subset, the extracted genomic DNA was distributed evenly across all wells of several immunoSEQ 96-well plates, and each plate served as one replicate. Each replicate PCR for sorted subsets received approximately 220 ng genomic DNA, equal to roughly 33,000 T cell genomes. Purified libraries were quantified with a Qubit 3.0 fluorometer, sized on a Bioanalyzer 2100, and re-quantified with the KAPA Library Quantification kit. Every immunoSEQ 96-well plate was sequenced on a dedicated single-read 150-cycle Illumina NextSeq 550 flow cell. In the paper's pipeline: Because the immunoSEQ output held only junctional sequences and lacked quality scores, the filtering could not match the filtering applied to full-length reads. To assign V/J genes and CDR3, sequences were annotated against IMGT germline references using PyIR, a Python wrapper for IgBLAST v1.9. Reads were removed for weak V/J assignments (E-value above 1e-6), missing CDR3, stop codons, out-of-frame junctions, or ambiguous translated residues. V3J clonotypes were defined as sequences sharing an identical inferred V gene, J gene, and CDR3 amino acid sequence. The percentage overlap between two repertoires was calculated by dividing the number of shared unique clonotypes by the size of the smaller repertoire. Repertoire richness was assessed with RTK rarefaction, the Chao1 estimator, and Recon v2.1 estimates of unobserved clonotypes. Generation probabilities for all TCRbeta clonotypes obtained by the gDNA method from a handful of donors were computed using OLGA. Not all clones reach the TCRdb copy of this immuneACCESS table, which keeps in-frame sequences only. Checked studies attribute under half of the gap to unresolved V genes and leave the rest unexplained. V and J calls and clone size are given by that table; D and trimming were obtained from the DNA. The sample records more than 2 million clones, 90% to 96% of which are singletons. The leading ten clones occupy roughly 0.13% of the sample.

The donors were healthy, HIV-negative adults who had no recently reported acute infections or vaccinations. All donors were Caucasian adults living in Nashville, Tennessee, USA. Magnetic negative selection was used to enrich CD4+ T cells, after which naive cells were positively selected on CD45RA and the negative fraction became the memory subset. After blood collection by leukapheresis, PBMCs were isolated using Ficoll-Histopaque density gradient centrifugation and then cryopreserved in the vapor phase of liquid nitrogen. Analytical flow cytometry was used to check the purity and quantity of every magnetically sorted T cell population. Each sorted fraction had its genomic DNA isolated and then quantified by UV absorbance on a Nanodrop 2000c. The sample was naive CD4+ T cells sorted from blood. The cell subset or site label, as the study defines it: CD45RA+ positively selected. The sequence was collected from a man younger than 30 in good health.

The DNA is as follows: TGTGCCAGCAGCCTAGGGGGACAGGGGCCAAATCAGCCCCAGCATTTT. The encoded protein is CASSLGGQGPNQPQHF. The rearranged chain carries TRBV7-9 and TRBJ1-5, with TRBD1 matching 10 junction bases. Unmatched junction bases come to 8, with V trimmed by 5 bases and J by 4 bases. The CDR3 holds 16 amino acids from the cysteine to the phenylalanine. The entry retains the CDR3 DNA only, 48 bases that are in frame from base 1. The germline V gene (reference sequence) gives CDR1 as SEHNR and CDR2 as FQNEAQ. This CDR3, with the reference TRBV7-9 and TRBJ1-5 proteins standing in past its ends, gives the full variable domain DTGVSQNPRHKITKRGQNVTFRCDPISEHNRLYWYRQTLGQGPEFLTYFQNEAQLEKSRLLSDRFSAERPKGSFSTLEIQRTEQGDSAMYLCASSLGGQGPNQPQHFGDGTRLSIL.